This is a list of T cell receptor beta chains from one sample in a study of CXCR3-negative and CXCR3-positive naive CD8 T cells. TCRdb reprocessed the 5' RACE reads and reports one entry per CDR3 protein, with no DNA. Its clone listing holds 84,000 or so distinct CDR3 sequences. Sequencing was carried out using naive CXCR3+ CD8+ T cells from blood. The receptors derive from a human donor in good health. Some clones in this sample may be carry-over from other donors' samples. Each CDR3 is given with its conserved first and last residue. The order of the fields is J gene, V gene, CDR3 protein.

TRBJ2-1 | TRBV7-2 | CASSLDPLNEQFF
TRBJ1-6 | TRBV13 | CASSSRQVAPLHF
TRBJ1-3 | TRBV27 | CASGPLDLGNTIYF
TRBJ2-5 | TRBV3-1 | CASSRSGGTQETQYF
TRBJ1-2 | TRBV9 | CASSATPGISGEGYTF
TRBJ2-7 | TRBV3-1 | CASSQEVAGGPGEQYF
TRBJ2-3 | TRBV28 | CASINDRDRGTDTQYF
TRBJ2-4 | TRBV5-4 | CASSLGGINIQYF
TRBJ2-7 | TRBV9 | CASSLTHRTSYEQYF
TRBJ2-7 | TRBV4-3 | CASSQAVVGSGYEQYF
TRBJ2-5 | TRBV4-3 | CASSQDLGNGETQYF
TRBJ2-2 | TRBV25-1 | CASSLLAANTGELFF
TRBJ2-7 | TRBV2 | CASSSGALIEQYF
TRBJ2-5 | TRBV28 | CASSLLGTGGAGETPYF
TRBJ2-1 | TRBV4-3 | CASSQSLAGDGNEQFF
TRBJ2-5 | TRBV7-2 | CASSLGPAGKETQYF
TRBJ2-7 | TRBV3-1 | CASSNTPAALYEQYF
TRBJ2-1 | TRBV12-3/TRBV12-4 | CASSLTTGGAAGGYNEQFF
TRBJ2-7 | TRBV18 | CASSPPTGPGGEQYF
TRBJ1-1 | TRBV6-5 | CASSWTGEDEAFF
TRBJ2-7 | TRBV28 | CASSPSGAGEQYF
TRBJ2-1 | TRBV13 | CASSPPREGDSYNEQFF
TRBJ2-7 | TRBV7-2 | CASSLARYQGAYEQYF
TRBJ1-5 | TRBV4-1 | CASSRSNGNQPQHF
TRBJ2-6 | TRBV7-2 | CASSPVGSSGANVLTF
TRBJ2-7 | TRBV25-1 | CASSDLDRPYEQYF
TRBJ2-1 | TRBV5-1 | CASSPRLAGYNEQFF
TRBJ2-1 | TRBV6-2/TRBV6-3 | CASSYGADYYNEQFF
TRBJ1-2 | TRBV12-3/TRBV12-4 | CASIPYRRGYTF